These T cell receptor beta chains were read from a single sample in a study of T cells in tumors after PD-1 blockade. The table came from immunoSEQ multiplex PCR; TCRdb's copy has only in-frame clones and leaves some out. Among 30,000 to 35,000 clones listed, roughly 73% were seen once. Material: PBMCs, obtained after anti-PD-1 treatment. These receptors came from a human donor with basal cell carcinoma. The CDR3 runs from the conserved cysteine through the conserved F or W. D genes are given only for firm matches. Rows may omit the clone size; those that give it use once, few, many or a size class.

j_gene: TRBJ1-2; abundance: once; d_gene: -; v_gene: TRBV7-2; CDR3aa: CASSPSDAARGYGYTF; CDR3nt: TGTGCCAGCAGCCCATCCGACGCGGCCCGGGGCTATGGCTACACCTTC
j_gene: TRBJ1-3; abundance: -; d_gene: -; v_gene: TRBV4-2; CDR3aa: CASSQDVGNGRNTIYF; CDR3nt: TGTGCCAGCAGCCAAGATGTTGGGAACGGCCGGAACACCATATATTTT
j_gene: TRBJ2-2; abundance: few; d_gene: TRBD1; v_gene: TRBV2; CDR3aa: CASSKLGQGAGELFF; CDR3nt: TGTGCCAGCAGCAAGTTGGGGCAGGGGGCCGGGGAGCTGTTTTTT
j_gene: TRBJ1-3; abundance: -; d_gene: -; v_gene: TRBV20-1; CDR3aa: CSASSGLAGNTIYF; CDR3nt: TGCAGTGCTAGTTCCGGGTTGGCCGGAAACACCATATATTTT
j_gene: TRBJ2-3; abundance: -; d_gene: TRBD2; v_gene: TRBV11-3; CDR3aa: CASSLEFGTSGTVYTDTQYF; CDR3nt: TGTGCCAGCAGCTTAGAGTTTGGGACTAGCGGTACCGTCTACACAGATACGCAGTATTTT
j_gene: TRBJ1-3; abundance: once; d_gene: TRBD1; v_gene: TRBV7-6; CDR3aa: CASSPRQGISGNTIYF; CDR3nt: TGTGCCAGCAGCCCCCGACAGGGAATCTCTGGAAACACCATATATTTT
j_gene: TRBJ2-2; abundance: once; d_gene: -; v_gene: TRBV6-7; CDR3aa: CASSYSGWSGELFF; CDR3nt: TGTGCCAGCAGTTACTCGGGGTGGTCCGGGGAGCTGTTTTTT
j_gene: TRBJ1-6; abundance: many; d_gene: -; v_gene: TRBV28; CDR3aa: CASTQWGRYNSPLHF; CDR3nt: TGTGCCAGCACGCAGTGGGGTCGGTATAATTCACCCCTCCACTTT
j_gene: TRBJ2-7; abundance: few; d_gene: -; v_gene: TRBV5-1; CDR3aa: CASSPSVGLGNEQYF; CDR3nt: TGCGCCAGCAGCCCCTCCGTGGGGCTAGGCAACGAGCAGTACTTC
j_gene: TRBJ1-6; abundance: -; d_gene: TRBD1; v_gene: TRBV7-2; CDR3aa: CASSFLPTGEGSPLHF; CDR3nt: TGTGCCAGCAGCTTCCTCCCTACAGGGGAGGGATCACCCCTCCACTTT
j_gene: TRBJ1-1; abundance: -; d_gene: -; v_gene: TRBV10-3; CDR3aa: CAISELEGDTEAFF; CDR3nt: TGTGCCATCAGTGAGTTAGAGGGAGACACTGAAGCTTTCTTT
j_gene: TRBJ1-1; abundance: -; d_gene: -; v_gene: TRBV4-3; CDR3aa: CASSQDRAGDLNTEAFF; CDR3nt: TGCGCCAGCAGCCAAGATCGGGCAGGGGACCTGAACACTGAAGCTTTCTTT
j_gene: TRBJ1-5; abundance: -; d_gene: -; v_gene: TRBV6-5; CDR3aa: CASSYAAGRNQPQHF; CDR3nt: TGTGCCAGCAGTTACGCGGCGGGGAGGAATCAGCCCCAGCATTTT
j_gene: TRBJ2-1; abundance: -; d_gene: TRBD2; v_gene: TRBV6-5; CDR3aa: CASSYTRTRGNEQFF; CDR3nt: TGTGCCAGCAGTTACACACGGACTAGGGGAAATGAGCAGTTCTTC
j_gene: TRBJ1-4; abundance: -; d_gene: TRBD1; v_gene: TRBV19; CDR3aa: CASSRGDRNEKLFF; CDR3nt: TGTGCCAGTAGTAGGGGGGACAGGAATGAAAAACTGTTTTTT
j_gene: TRBJ2-5; abundance: -; d_gene: TRBD2; v_gene: TRBV28; CDR3aa: CASSLPSGRGETQYF; CDR3nt: TGTGCCAGCAGTTTACCTAGCGGGAGAGGCGAGACCCAGTACTTC
j_gene: TRBJ1-1; abundance: -; d_gene: -; v_gene: TRBV6-2/TRBV6-3; CDR3aa: CASSLGRSGLRNTEAFF; CDR3nt: TGTGCCAGCAGTCTAGGACGGTCCGGGCTTCGGAACACTGAAGCTTTCTTT
j_gene: TRBJ2-3; abundance: -; d_gene: -; v_gene: TRBV28; CDR3aa: CASSPPRPSDTQYF; CDR3nt: TGTGCCAGCAGCCCTCCGCGCCCGTCGGATACGCAGTATTTT
j_gene: TRBJ1-2; abundance: -; d_gene: -; v_gene: TRBV7-3; CDR3aa: CASSLNSVMDGYTF; CDR3nt: TGTGCCAGCAGCTTAAATTCGGTTATGGATGGCTACACCTTC
j_gene: TRBJ1-5; abundance: -; d_gene: TRBD1; v_gene: TRBV4-1; CDR3aa: CASSQDGGGLDQPQHF; CDR3nt: TGCGCCAGCAGCCAAGATGGAGGGGGCTTAGATCAGCCCCAGCATTTT
j_gene: TRBJ1-4; abundance: many; d_gene: -; v_gene: TRBV6-5; CDR3aa: CASQSTFATNEKLFF; CDR3nt: TGTGCCAGCCAGTCCACCTTTGCAACTAATGAAAAACTGTTTTTT
j_gene: TRBJ2-7; abundance: -; d_gene: TRBD2; v_gene: TRBV24-1; CDR3aa: CATSDILAGDGVNEQYF; CDR3nt: TGTGCCACCAGTGATATACTAGCGGGAGATGGGGTCAACGAGCAGTACTTC
j_gene: TRBJ2-1; abundance: -; d_gene: TRBD2; v_gene: TRBV28; CDR3aa: CASSLPRTSGRSRNVNEQFF; CDR3nt: TGTGCCAGCAGTTTACCCCGGACTAGCGGGAGGTCCAGAAACGTGAATGAGCAGTTCTTC
j_gene: TRBJ2-2; abundance: -; d_gene: -; v_gene: TRBV15; CDR3aa: CATRRDSVYTGELFF; CDR3nt: TGTGCCACCAGGAGGGACTCTGTCTACACCGGGGAGCTGTTTTTT
j_gene: TRBJ2-7; abundance: -; d_gene: TRBD1; v_gene: TRBV7-9; CDR3aa: CASSPPGTAFTYEQYF; CDR3nt: TGTGCCAGCAGCCCACCCGGGACAGCTTTTACCTACGAGCAGTACTTC
j_gene: TRBJ2-7; abundance: medium-sized; d_gene: TRBD2; v_gene: TRBV2; CDR3aa: CASSGLAGAEQYF; CDR3nt: TGTGCCAGCTCTGGACTAGCGGGAGCCGAGCAGTACTTC
j_gene: TRBJ2-3; abundance: -; d_gene: -; v_gene: TRBV19; CDR3aa: CASSRALSTDTQYF; CDR3nt: TGTGCCAGTAGTAGGGCCCTTAGCACAGATACGCAGTATTTT
j_gene: TRBJ2-5; abundance: once; d_gene: TRBD2; v_gene: TRBV28; CDR3aa: CASSLIRRGGQETQYF; CDR3nt: TGTGCCAGCAGTTTAATCCGCCGGGGGGGGCAAGAGACCCAGTACTTC
j_gene: TRBJ2-1; abundance: -; d_gene: TRBD1; v_gene: TRBV11-3; CDR3aa: CASSQGQGYNEQFF; CDR3nt: TGTGCCAGCAGCCAAGGACAGGGATACAATGAGCAGTTCTTC